A single sample is the source of the 23 T cell receptor beta chains below, sequenced in a study of regulatory T cells in long-lasting Graves disease (dated by TCRdb to the early 2020s). The sample's time point label is to be understood as: newly diagnosed GD, antithyroid drugs for less than 3 months. For both TCR sequencing and RNA sequencing, RNA was extracted from PBMCs in TRIzol. Library prep was done by multiplex PCR. Sequencing relied on an Illumina HiSeq 4000. TCR beta libraries were built with iRepertoire HTBI primers and Arm-PCR amplification of CDR3 regions. TCRdb reanalyzed the raw reads on its own, using fastp at Q25 for trimming and MiXCR for clone calling, and kept in-frame beta chains. Entries are consolidated by CDR3 protein sequence, retaining the most common genes and DNA. A total of approximately 350,000 distinct CDR3 sequences appear in this sample, 12% of them only once. The top ten clonotypes cover under 20% of the sample.

This sample also appeared in a second study, on T cells in Graves' hyperthyroidism and ophthalmopathy.

This material consisted of peripheral blood mononuclear cells (PBMCs), taken at new diagnosis, from a patient treated with antithyroid drugs. All receptors come from a woman aged 18-30 years with Graves disease. Donor details come from another sample of the same person, matched by shared clones.

This chain joins TRBV6-2 or TRBV6-3 and TRBJ2-6, with a tentative D call TRBD1 (6 bases). Trimming removed 2 bases from V and 2 bases from J, with 7 bases in between. Germline V gene sequence: CDR1 MNHEY, CDR2 SVGEGT. The CDR3 is 15 residues long. CDR3 protein: CASSYTGTGANVLTF. Here the CDR3 DNA reads TGTGCCAGCAGTTACACAGGGACTGGGGCCAACGTCCTGACTTTC.

This clonotype was counted between two and nine times. The gene calls are TRBV28 and TRBJ1-2; unclear D gene. CDR3 length equals 12 residues. V was pared by 2 bases and J by 6 bases, with 7 bases between. Germline V lookup: CDR1 MDHEN, CDR2 SYDVKM. CDR3 sequence: CASSLVLDGYTF. The CDR3 nucleotides are TGTGCCAGCAGTTTAGTTTTGGATGGCTACACCTTC.

Details on this clonotype: Since a much larger clone is just one base distant, this may be a read error. Without the conserved terminal phenylalanine or tryptophan, this CDR3 likely stems from a read error. This chain joins TRBV9 and TRBJ1-6; 11 bases fit TRBD1. The junction had 5 bases not matched to a gene; V was cut back by 4 bases and J by 11 bases. There are 14 residues in the CDR3. The germline CDR1 and CDR2 sequences are SGDLS and YYNGEE. CDR3 nucleotides: TGTGCCAGCAGCACCTGGACAGGGGGCACACCCCTCCACTTG. It is translated as CASSTWTGGTPLHL.

This clonotype was counted between two and nine times. The chain combines TRBV7-9 with TRBJ2-7, with D perhaps TRBD2 (5 bases). Germline values: CDR1 SEHNR, CDR2 FQNEAQ (reference sequence). The CDR3 totals 17 residues. The germline V and J ends were trimmed by 5 bases and 0 bases, with 20 bases remaining between them. CDR3 protein: CASSPRLSAGSSYEQYF. In DNA, the CDR3 is TGTGCCAGCAGCCCTCGCTTATCGGCGGGTAGCTCCTACGAGCAGTACTTC. The full variable domain, completed using reference TRBV7-9 and TRBJ2-7, is DTGVSQNPRHKITKRGQNVTFRCDPISEHNRLYWYRQTLGQGPEFLTYFQNEAQLEKSRLLSDRFSAERPKGSFSTLEIQRTEQGDSAMYLCASSPRLSAGSSYEQYFGPGTRLTVT.

Details on this clonotype: A clone one base away is much larger, so this may be a read error. The chain has TRBV6-2 or TRBV6-3 and TRBJ2-5; D unresolved. The germline gives CDR1 MNHEY, CDR2 SVGEGT. The length of the CDR3 is 15 residues. CDR3 residues: CASSYSEVTQETRYF. CDR3 DNA sequence: TGTGCCAGCAGTTACTCAGAGGTAACACAAGAGACCCGGTACTTC.

This clonotype was detected ten times or more. The chain uses TRBV6-1 and TRBJ1-2, with 8 bases matching TRBD1. The V segment lost 6 bases and the J segment 3 bases; nucleotides outside the gene matches: 6. Per the germline V gene, CDR1 is MNHNS and CDR2 is SASEGT. The CDR3 is 14 residues long. The CDR3 here is CASSADRVHYGYTF. The CDR3 DNA reads TGTGCCAGCAGCGCGGACAGGGTTCACTATGGCTACACCTTC.

In this sample, this clonotype turned up a few times. The V call is TRBV19, the J call TRBJ2-1, with 8 bases lining up with TRBD2. The ends lost 1 base at V and 7 bases at J; junction bases unmatched: 12. CDR3 length: 17 residues. Germline loops: CDR1 LNHDA, CDR2 SQIVND (reference sequence). CDR3 in amino acids: CASSIAPGSGSRNEQFF. As DNA, the CDR3 is TGTGCCAGTAGTATAGCCCCAGGGAGCGGGAGTCGGAATGAGCAGTTCTTC.

This clonotype came up many times. The CDR3 sequence is CASSLGGRGIDTEAFF. The DNA of the CDR3 is TGCGCCAGCAGCTTGGGCGGCAGGGGGATCGACACTGAAGCTTTCTTT. The chain joins TRBV5-1 to TRBJ1-1; 7 nucleotides agree with TRBD1. Germline loops: CDR1 SGHRS, CDR2 YFSETQ. Unmatched junction bases numbered 8, after V lost 0 bases and J lost 3 bases. There are 16 residues in the CDR3. Combining the CDR3 with reference TRBV5-1 and TRBJ1-1 gives the whole variable domain KAGVTQTPRYLIKTRGQQVTLSCSPISGHRSVSWYQQTPGQGLQFLFEYFSETQRNKGNFPGRFSGRQFSNSRSEMNVSTLELGDSALYLCASSLGGRGIDTEAFFGQGTRLTVV.

This sequence joins TRBV28 and TRBJ1-3; no reliable D call. V lost 6 bases to trimming and J lost 0 bases, with 12 bases between them. The CDR3 totals 15 residues. Germline V gene sequence: CDR1 MDHEN, CDR2 SYDVKM. In DNA form, the CDR3 reads TGTGCCAGCAGGGCCGGGCCTAGCTCTGGAAACACCATATATTTT. Its protein product is CASRAGPSSGNTIYF.

This clonotype was recorded at least ten times. The V and J genes are TRBV7-2 and TRBJ1-1, with D tentatively TRBD1 (5 bases). There are 14 residues in the CDR3. The germline gives CDR1 SGHTA, CDR2 FQGNSA. Trimming took off 2 bases at V and 10 bases at J, with 17 bases between the two ends. In nucleotides, the CDR3 is TGTGCCAGCAGCTTAACCTCCGGGACGTCCCGAGCTTTCTTT. Residues: CASSLTSGTSRAFF.

The genes are TRBV24-1 and TRBJ2-5; the D gene is possibly TRBD2 (5 bases). CDR3 size: 17 residues. Germline V gene sequence: CDR1 KGHDR, CDR2 SFDVKD. V dropped 3 bases and J dropped 0 bases, with 16 bases sitting between them. CDR3 sequence: CATSDPSFRRDQETQYF. CDR3 coding DNA: TGTGCCACCAGTGATCCCTCATTTCGGCGGGACCAAGAGACCCAGTACTTC.

The sample holds a few counts of this clonotype. The chain combines TRBV2 with TRBJ2-5, with D uncertain. The ends were cut back, 6 bases at V and 0 bases at J, with 8 bases in the middle. There are 13 residues in the CDR3. CDR1 and CDR2 (germline): SNHLY, FYNNEI. The DNA of the CDR3 is TGTGCCAGCAGAGGAACAGACCAAGAGACCCAGTACTTC. It codes for CASRGTDQETQYF. The variable domain in full, completed from reference TRBV2 and TRBJ2-5, reads EPEVTQTPSHQVTQMGQEVILRCVPISNHLYFYWYRQILGQKVEFLVSFYNNEISEKSEIFDDQFSVERPDGSNFTLKIRSTKLEDSAMYFCASRGTDQETQYFGPGTRLLVL.

This clonotype was seen at least ten times. The CDR3 loop reads CASSLPRDSYTGELFF. The CDR3 region has the DNA TGTGCCAGCAGCTTACCTAGGGACAGTTACACCGGGGAGCTGTTTTTT. V and J are TRBV11-2 and TRBJ2-2, with 7 positions matching TRBD1. With V trimmed by 2 bases and J by 3 bases, 6 bases remained unmatched. The CDR3 loop spans 16 amino acids. CDR1 and CDR2 from the germline V gene are SGHAT and FQNNGV.

This clonotype was observed a few times. The V and J genes are TRBV19 and TRBJ2-1, with 7 bases matching TRBD2. CDR3 length equals 16 residues. Germline trimming cut 3 bases from V and 6 bases from J; bases unmatched to any gene: 11. Looked up from germline, CDR1 is LNHDA and CDR2 is SQIVND (reference sequence). CDR3 nucleotides: TGTGCCAGTAGTATTCCTTGGGAGGGTGGGAGCAATGAGCAGTTCTTC. Translation: CASSIPWEGGSNEQFF.

This clonotype was detected many times. The CDR3 sequence is CASSKRTMEETQYF. Written as DNA, the CDR3 is TGTGCCAGCAGTAAAAGGACAATGGAAGAGACCCAGTACTTC. This chain connects TRBV2 to TRBJ2-5, with TRBD1 as a possible D gene (5 bases). The CDR3 loop spans 14 amino acids. Trimming took off 5 bases at V and 3 bases at J, with 13 bases between the two ends. CDR1 and CDR2 from the germline V gene are SNHLY and FYNNEI.

In its sample, this clonotype was seen many times. One end of the junction varies from germline; a read error may be responsible. The chain recombines TRBV5-1 with TRBJ2-3; the D gene is possibly TRBD2 (6 bases). CDR1 and CDR2 from the germline V gene are SGHRS and YFSETQ. The CDR3 is 15 residues long. The DNA for the CDR3 is TGTGCCAGCAGCTTGGGGGGAACTAGCACAGATACGCAGTATTTT. It translates to CASSLGGTSTDTQYF.

The chain has TRBV7-9 and TRBJ2-3; tentatively, D is TRBD2 (5 bases). V was cut by 11 bases and J by 2 bases, with 11 bases left in between. There are 12 residues in the CDR3. The germline V gene has CDR1 SEHNR and CDR2 FQNEAQ (reference sequence). The CDR3: CAGQRPTDTQYF. The CDR3, as DNA: TGTGCCGGCCAGCGGCCCACAGATACGCAGTATTTT.

On this clonotype itself: A read error may explain this, as a much larger clone is one base away. This rearrangement joins TRBV5-1 to TRBJ2-7; D is perhaps TRBD2 (5 bases). V lost 0 bases and J lost 3, with 7 bases in between. This CDR3 is built from 13 residues. The germline CDR1 and CDR2 sequences are SGHRS and YFSETQ. CDR3 amino acids: CASSLEGDYEQYV. CDR3 bases: TGCGCCAGCAGCTTGGAGGGAGACTACGAGCAGTACGTC.

Many counts were recorded for this clonotype. The J gene is TRBJ1-1, the V gene TRBV7-9; possibly TRBD1 for D (5 bases). V was clipped by 4 bases and J by 4 bases, with 16 bases between them. From germline, CDR1 is SEHNR and CDR2 FQNEAQ (reference sequence). This CDR3 has 15 residues. CDR3 region: CASSSQVGGSTEAFF. In DNA form, the CDR3 reads TGTGCCAGCAGCTCCCAGGTGGGGGGGAGCACTGAAGCTTTCTTT.

The chain recombines TRBV12-3 or TRBV12-4 with TRBJ2-4, with TRBD2 matching 13 bases. This CDR3 contains 23 residues. After removal of 0 bases from V and 0 bases from J, the junction contained 17 bases not matched to a gene. The CDR3 nucleotides read TGTGCCAGCAGTTTAGCCCAATTCTCTCGACTAGCGGGGGGTCTATTAGCCAAAAACATTCAGTACTTC. Amino acid sequence: CASSLAQFSRLAGGLLAKNIQYF.

The sample holds many counts of this clonotype. V usage is TRBV24-1 and J usage is TRBJ2-3, with D possibly TRBD1 on 5 matching bases. This CDR3 has 13 amino acids. Germline-derived CDR1 and CDR2 are KGHDR and SFDVKD. The V gene lost 4 bases and the J gene lost 4 bases, with 8 bases spanning the gap. CDR3 bases: TGTGCCACCAGTGAGTCAGGGCCAGATACGCAGTATTTT. Its translation is CATSESGPDTQYF.

V gene TRBV11-2 combines with J gene TRBJ2-3; 9 bases line up with TRBD2. This CDR3 spans 16 amino acids. V shed 5 bases, J shed 5 bases, and the junction held 11 bases outside the gene matches. The germline V gene has CDR1 SGHAT and CDR2 FQNNGV. This CDR3 reads CASSQGTSSRQDTQYF. CDR3 nucleotides: TGTGCCAGCAGCCAGGGGACTAGCTCGAGGCAAGATACGCAGTATTTT.

This clonotype was seen repeatedly, ten times or more. V and J are TRBV12-3 or TRBV12-4 and TRBJ1-1, with 11 bases matching TRBD1. V gave up 4 bases and J gave up 0 bases; unmatched junction bases: 10. CDR3 length: 18 residues. CDR3: CASSSLGTGGDMNTEAFF. Here the CDR3 DNA reads TGTGCCAGCAGTTCCCTCGGGACAGGGGGTGACATGAACACTGAAGCTTTCTTT.